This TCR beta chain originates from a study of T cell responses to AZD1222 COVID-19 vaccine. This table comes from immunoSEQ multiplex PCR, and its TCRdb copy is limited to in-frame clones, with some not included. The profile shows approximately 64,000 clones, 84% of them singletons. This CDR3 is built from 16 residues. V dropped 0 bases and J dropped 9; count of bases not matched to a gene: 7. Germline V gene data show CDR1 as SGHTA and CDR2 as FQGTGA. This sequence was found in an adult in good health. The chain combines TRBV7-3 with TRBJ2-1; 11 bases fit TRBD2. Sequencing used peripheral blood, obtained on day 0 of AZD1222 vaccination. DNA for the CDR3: TGTGCCAGCAGCTTAACGTACGGACTAGCGGGCGGTGAGCAGTTCTTC. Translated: CASSLTYGLAGGEQFF.